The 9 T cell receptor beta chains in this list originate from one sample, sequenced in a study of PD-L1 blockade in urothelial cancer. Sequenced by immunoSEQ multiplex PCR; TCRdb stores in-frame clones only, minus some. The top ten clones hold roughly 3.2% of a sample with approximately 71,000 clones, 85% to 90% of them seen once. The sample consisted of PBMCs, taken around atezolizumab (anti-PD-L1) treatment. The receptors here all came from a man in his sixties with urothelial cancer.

The CDR3 spells CASSSGQVPEAFF. As DNA, the CDR3 is TGTGCCAGCAGCTCTGGACAGGTCCCTGAAGCTTTCTTT. The chain couples TRBV5-4 to TRBJ1-1; 7 bases agree with TRBD1. Germline trimming cut 3 bases from V and 6 bases from J; bases unmatched to any gene: 5. In germline, CDR1 is SGHNT, CDR2 YYREEE (reference sequence). This CDR3 comprises 13 residues.

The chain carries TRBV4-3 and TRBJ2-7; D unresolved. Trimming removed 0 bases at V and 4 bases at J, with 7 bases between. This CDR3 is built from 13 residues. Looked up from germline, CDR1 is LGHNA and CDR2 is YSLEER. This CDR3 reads CASSQEASYEQYF. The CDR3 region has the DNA TGCGCCAGCAGCCAAGAGGCCAGTTACGAGCAGTACTTC.

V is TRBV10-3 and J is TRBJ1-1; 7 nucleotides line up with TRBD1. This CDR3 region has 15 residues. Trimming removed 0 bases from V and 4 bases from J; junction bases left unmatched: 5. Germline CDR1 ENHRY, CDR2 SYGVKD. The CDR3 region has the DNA TGTGCCATCAGTGAGTCAGACAGGGTGGGCACTGAAGCTTTCTTT. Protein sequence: CAISESDRVGTEAFF.

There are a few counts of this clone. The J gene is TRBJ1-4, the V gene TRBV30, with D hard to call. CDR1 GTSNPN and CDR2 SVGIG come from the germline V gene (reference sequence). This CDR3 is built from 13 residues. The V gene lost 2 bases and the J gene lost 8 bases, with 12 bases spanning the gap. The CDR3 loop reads CAWSYHRGEKLFF. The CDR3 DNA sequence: TGTGCCTGGAGTTACCATCGAGGGGAAAAACTGTTTTTT.

The CDR3 loop reads CASSQDPQVNTEAFF. The CDR3 DNA reads as TGCGCCAGCAGCCAAGATCCCCAGGTGAACACTGAAGCTTTCTTT. The V call is TRBV4-1, the J call TRBJ1-1, with D unresolved. V dropped 0 bases and J dropped 0 bases, with 8 bases sitting between them. There are 15 residues in the CDR3. Germline V gives CDR1 MGHRA, CDR2 YSYEKL.

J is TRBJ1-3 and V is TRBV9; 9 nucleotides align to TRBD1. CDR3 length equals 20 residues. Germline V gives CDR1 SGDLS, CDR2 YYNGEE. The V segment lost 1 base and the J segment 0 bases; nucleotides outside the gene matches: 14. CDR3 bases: TGTGCCAGCAGCGTATCTGGGGACAGGGATCGGGTAAGCTCTGGAAACACCATATATTTT. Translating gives CASSVSGDRDRVSSGNTIYF.

The CDR3 region is CASKKGREHYNEQFF. The CDR3, as DNA: TGTGCCAGCAAGAAGGGCAGGGAACACTACAATGAGCAGTTCTTC. V gene TRBV2 combines with J gene TRBJ2-1; D is possibly TRBD1 (5 bases). Trimming left V 7 bases short and J 3 bases short, with 16 bases between. CDR3 size: 15 residues. Germline lookup yields CDR1 SNHLY and CDR2 FYNNEI.

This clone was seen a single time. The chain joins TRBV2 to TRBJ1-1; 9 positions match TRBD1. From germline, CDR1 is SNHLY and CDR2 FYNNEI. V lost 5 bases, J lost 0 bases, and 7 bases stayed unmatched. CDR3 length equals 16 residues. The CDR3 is CASSRPGQGMNTEAFF. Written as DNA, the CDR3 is TGTGCCAGCAGTAGACCGGGACAGGGTATGAACACTGAAGCTTTCTTT.

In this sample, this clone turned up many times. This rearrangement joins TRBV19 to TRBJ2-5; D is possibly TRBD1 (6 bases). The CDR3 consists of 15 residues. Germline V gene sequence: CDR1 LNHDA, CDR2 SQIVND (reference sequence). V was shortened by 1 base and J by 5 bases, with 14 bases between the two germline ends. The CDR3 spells CASSIAGQPTETQYF. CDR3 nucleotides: TGTGCCAGTAGTATAGCTGGACAGCCAACGGAGACCCAGTACTTC.